These 22 T cell receptor beta chains came from one sample sequenced in a study of blood T cell repertoires in COVID-19 (dated by TCRdb to 2020 to 2022). The library was built by means of the immunoSEQ multiplex PCR assay. What TCRdb holds here is the immuneACCESS table cut down to in-frame rearrangements. Part of the clones is not present; checked against another copy, under half of the missing clones reflect an unresolved V gene, and the others are unexplained. The sample table lists approximately 67,000 clones, approximately 80% of them with a count of one. The ten most abundant clones make up 6.6% of the sample. Material for sequencing was peripheral blood. All receptors come from a man aged 55 to 70 with acute or convalescent COVID-19.

This sequence joins TRBV15 and TRBJ1-6; TRBD1 matches 9 bases. J gave up 9 bases and V 0 bases, and 12 bases lay outside the gene matches. CDR1 is LNHNV, CDR2 YYDKDF, per germline (reference sequence). CDR3 size: 18 residues. The CDR3 sequence: CATSRDSNTGTGTSPLHF. CDR3 nucleotide sequence: TGTGCCACCAGCAGAGACTCTAATACCGGGACAGGGACTTCACCCCTCCACTTT.

This clone was detected only a few times. The DNA for the CDR3 is TGCAGCGTTTCGGGGTCCGAAGGCACTGAAGCTTTCTTT. This translates into CSVSGSEGTEAFF. The rearrangement joins TRBV29-1 to TRBJ1-1, with D uncertain. The V end was cut by 5 bases, the J end by 4 bases, with 14 bases between. Germline values: CDR1 SQVTM, CDR2 ANQGSEA. The CDR3 runs to 13 residues.

The chain combines TRBV5-6 with TRBJ1-6, with D unresolved. CDR3 length: 16 amino acids. Germline lookup yields CDR1 SGHDT and CDR2 YYEEEE. Trimming removed 10 bases from V and 2 bases from J, with 19 bases in between. This CDR3 reads CACVASPVAYNSPLHF. CDR3 bases: TGTGCCTGTGTAGCATCTCCAGTGGCCTATAATTCACCCCTCCACTTT.

This clone was seen more than once but under ten times. The chain couples TRBV7-2 to TRBJ2-3; 7 bases agree with TRBD2. Germline CDR1 SGHTA, CDR2 FQGNSA. The CDR3 consists of 17 residues. Trimming removed 3 bases from V and 3 bases from J; junction bases left unmatched: 12. DNA for the CDR3: TGTGCCAGCAGCTTGATTAAGCGGGGTGGGGGAACAGATACGCAGTATTTT. This sequence encodes CASSLIKRGGGTDTQYF.

The chain is built from TRBV7-9 and TRBJ2-5, with TRBD1 matching 7 bases. V lost 4 bases to trimming and J lost 3 bases; unmatched junction nucleotides: 11. The CDR3 is 16 amino acids. The germline gives CDR1 SEHNR, CDR2 FQNEAQ (reference sequence). As DNA, the CDR3 is TGTGCCAGCAGCTCCCTAGGGGGCCCACGGAAAGAGACCCAGTACTTC. This gives the protein CASSSLGGPRKETQYF.

V is TRBV7-8 and J is TRBJ2-3; D is unclear. The V end was cut by 2 bases, the J end by 6 bases, with 15 bases between. This CDR3 is 15 amino acids long. Per the germline V gene, CDR1 is SGHVS and CDR2 is FQNEAQ. As DNA, the CDR3 is TGTGCCAGCAGCTTAAACCGGGTAGTAGAGGATACGCAGTATTTT. This encodes CASSLNRVVEDTQYF. Variable domain in full (rest from reference TRBV7-8 and TRBJ2-3): GAGVSQSPRYKVAKRGQDVALRCDPISGHVSLFWYQQALGQGPEFLTYFQNEAQLDKSGLPSDRFFAERPEGSVSTLKIQRTQQEDSAVYLCASSLNRVVEDTQYFGPGTRLTVL.

CDR3 residues: CASSPRDRVSEQYV. Written as DNA, the CDR3 is TGTGCCAGCAGTCCCCGGGACAGGGTATCCGAGCAGTACGTC. The chain couples TRBV2 to TRBJ2-7; 9 bases line up with TRBD1. This CDR3 has 14 residues. V lost 5 bases and J lost 6; bases outside the gene matches: 8. Germline V CDR1 and CDR2: SNHLY, FYNNEI.

This chain uses TRBV27 with TRBJ2-5; D is ambiguous. V dropped 3 bases and J dropped 5 bases, with 13 bases sitting between them. The CDR3 extends over 14 amino acids. CDR1 is MNHEY, CDR2 SMNVEV, per germline (reference sequence). The CDR3 spells CASSLNGFRETQYF. CDR3 DNA: TGTGCCAGCAGTTTGAACGGGTTCCGGGAGACCCAGTACTTC.

A note on this clone: Because the CDR3's place on the DNA is in doubt, the DNA is left out and the CDR3 is given as listed by TCRdb. The chain has TRBV6-2 or TRBV6-3 and TRBJ2-2; TRBD2 is the table's D call, not checked against the DNA. Germline V gene sequence: CDR1 MNHEY, CDR2 SVGEGT. The CDR3 has 16 amino acids, counting both end residues. The CDR3: CASCQRGGVAPGSCFF.

The V and J genes are TRBV5-5 and TRBJ2-7, with TRBD1 matching 10 bases. V was clipped by 4 bases and J by 4 bases; unmatched bases: 8. The CDR3 runs 15 residues. The germline V gene has CDR1 SGHKS and CDR2 YYEKEE (reference sequence). The CDR3 DNA reads as TGTGCCAGCAGCCCGGGACAGGGGAGGGGATACGAGCAGTACGTC. It yields the protein CASSPGQGRGYEQYV.

The chain links TRBV19 to TRBJ1-1, with a tentative D call TRBD1 (5 bases). The V end lost 7 bases, the J end lost 0 bases, and 12 bases lay between the germline ends. The CDR3 is 14 amino acids. In germline, CDR1 is LNHDA, CDR2 SQIVND (reference sequence). The CDR3 loop is CASTRTSMNTEAFF. Written as DNA, the CDR3 is TGTGCCAGTACCCGGACATCCATGAACACTGAAGCTTTCTTT.

J is TRBJ2-1 and V is TRBV4-1; TRBD1 matches 9 bases. Losses at the gene ends were 4 bases for V and 6 bases for J; bases not matched to a gene: 7. This CDR3 has 15 amino acids. Germline CDR1 and CDR2: MGHRA and YSYEKL. The CDR3 sequence is CASSLTPGQGNEQFF. CDR3 sequence (DNA): TGCGCCAGCAGCCTCACTCCGGGACAGGGCAATGAGCAGTTCTTC.

V usage is TRBV10-3 and J usage is TRBJ1-1; D gene uncertain. V lost 6 bases, J lost 1 base, and 12 bases lay in between. CDR1 is ENHRY, CDR2 SYGVKD, per germline. This CDR3 is 14 amino acids long. CDR3 DNA sequence: TGTGCCATCAGAGACGGACTGGAGAACACTGAAGCTTTCTTT. This gives the protein CAIRDGLENTEAFF.

This clone was counted only a few times. The J gene is TRBJ2-3, the V gene TRBV5-1, with 10 nucleotides matching TRBD2. The V gene's germline CDR1 is SGHRS and CDR2 YFSETQ. V shed 4 bases and J 2 bases; nucleotides not matched to a gene: 10. The CDR3 contains 17 residues. CDR3 sequence reads: CASSQGPSGGATDTQYF. The CDR3 DNA reads TGCGCCAGCAGCCAGGGGCCTAGCGGGGGAGCCACAGATACGCAGTATTTT. Variable domain in full (rest from reference TRBV5-1 and TRBJ2-3): KAGVTQTPRYLIKTRGQQVTLSCSPISGHRSVSWYQQTPGQGLQFLFEYFSETQRNKGNFPGRFSGRQFSNSRSEMNVSTLELGDSALYLCASSQGPSGGATDTQYFGPGTRLTVL.

This rearrangement joins TRBV3-1 (or the pseudogene TRBV3-2) to TRBJ1-6; perhaps TRBD1 as D (5 bases). The CDR3 is 16 amino acids. The germline CDR1 and CDR2 sequences are LGHDT and YNNKEL (reference sequence). Trimming took off 8 bases at V and 3 bases at J, with 17 bases between the two ends. The CDR3 region has the DNA TGTGCCAGCCCTGGGGAGGGGATGGTCTATAATTCACCCCTCCACTTT. It encodes CASPGEGMVYNSPLHF.

The chain couples TRBV4-2 to TRBJ1-4; D is undetermined. This CDR3 has 16 amino acids. CDR1 is LGHNA, CDR2 YNFKEQ, per germline. V lost 2 bases to trimming and J lost 5 bases, with 15 bases between them. The CDR3 DNA reads TGTGCCAGCAGCCAACAAACCGGGGTAGGGAATGAAAAACTGTTTTTT. It specifies CASSQQTGVGNEKLFF.

The V and J genes are TRBV19 and TRBJ2-3, with 11 bases identical to TRBD2. Germline lookup yields CDR1 LNHDA and CDR2 SQIVND (reference sequence). This CDR3 has 15 residues. The V and J ends lost 4 bases and 7 bases, in that order; junction bases with no gene match: 7. This CDR3 reads CASSTLTSGAYTQYF. CDR3 DNA: TGTGCCAGTAGTACCCTGACTAGCGGGGCGTATACGCAGTATTTT.

The chain has TRBV18 and TRBJ2-6; no firm D call. CDR3 length equals 17 residues. V was cut by 0 bases and J by 1 base, with 10 bases left in between. Germline V CDR1 and CDR2: KGHSH, LQKENI. CDR3 DNA: TGTGCCAGCTCACCACCCGCGACACCTTCTGGGGCCAACGTCCTGACTTTC. Protein product: CASSPPATPSGANVLTF.

V is TRBV6-5 and J is TRBJ1-2; 7 bases match TRBD1. The CDR3 contains 12 residues. Germline values: CDR1 MNHEY, CDR2 SVGAGI. V lost 7 bases to trimming and J lost 4 bases; unmatched junction nucleotides: 3. The CDR3 DNA follows: TGTGCCAGCAACAGGGGTGGCTATGGCTACACCTTC. As protein: CASNRGGYGYTF.

The chain recombines TRBV27 with TRBJ2-4, with D possibly being TRBD2 (6 bases). Trimming left V 6 bases short and J 8 bases short, with 20 bases between. The CDR3 covers 15 residues. Looked up from germline, CDR1 is MNHEY and CDR2 is SMNVEV (reference sequence). The CDR3 loop reads CASSSSGAGLYIQYF. DNA of the CDR3: TGTGCCAGCAGCTCCTCCGGTGCGGGGTTATACATTCAGTACTTC.

The CDR3 protein is CASSPQDRGLTEAFF. CDR3 sequence (DNA): TGTGCCAGCAGCCCCCAAGACAGGGGGCTCACTGAAGCTTTCTTT. The chain joins TRBV3-1 (or the pseudogene TRBV3-2) to TRBJ1-1; 10 nucleotides match TRBD1. V lost 4 bases and J lost 4; bases outside the gene matches: 6. Germline CDR1 and CDR2: LGHDT and YNNKEL (reference sequence). The CDR3 is 15 amino acids.

The V gene is TRBV4-1, the J gene TRBJ2-4; 7 positions match TRBD2. The CDR3 contains 16 residues. V was clipped by 1 base and J by 4 bases; unmatched bases: 7. Germline CDR1 MGHRA, CDR2 YSYEKL. This chain's CDR3 is CASSQGFREVKNIQYF. The CDR3 region has the DNA TGCGCCAGCAGCCAAGGTTTCCGGGAGGTTAAAAACATTCAGTACTTC.